These 21 T cell receptor beta chains came from one sample sequenced in a study of T cell responses to AZD1222 COVID-19 vaccine (dated by TCRdb to the early 2020s). The library was obtained by the immunoSEQ multiplex PCR assay. TCRdb stores this immuneACCESS table with in-frame sequences only. Part of the clones is absent; in the studies checked, under half of the shortfall reflects unresolved V genes, and no reason is known for the rest. Within this sample are over 100,000 clones, with about 91% of them counted one time only. The ten biggest clones cover 6.5% to 9.5% of the sample. Sample time point, as interpreted from the label and publication: baseline before first vaccination. The specimen was peripheral blood, collected on day 0 of AZD1222 vaccination. Receptor source: an adult in good health.

This chain connects TRBV7-2 to TRBJ2-7; 10 nucleotides agree with TRBD1. Germline lookup yields CDR1 SGHTA and CDR2 FQGNSA. This CDR3 comprises 15 residues. Trimming took 0 bases from V and 6 from J; bases not matched to a gene: 5. In DNA, the CDR3 is TGTGCCAGCAGCTTAGCGCATGGGACAGGGGTCGAGCAGTACTTC. It encodes CASSLAHGTGVEQYF.

By proportion, this clone is medium-sized. This chain uses TRBV5-1 with TRBJ1-2; D unclear. The V end was cut by 2 bases, the J end by 2 bases, with 7 bases between. Germline-derived CDR1 and CDR2 are SGHRS and YFSETQ. The CDR3 length is 13 residues. The CDR3 sequence is CASSFPENYGYTF. The CDR3, as DNA: TGCGCCAGCAGCTTTCCCGAGAACTATGGCTACACCTTC.

The chain couples TRBV1 to TRBJ2-7; TRBD2 is the table's D call and was not checked against the DNA. TRBV1 is assigned pseudogene status. The CDR3 length is 13 residues. In DNA, the CDR3 is TGCACCAGCAGCCAAGGCAAGAGCGACGAGCAGTACTTC. It encodes CTSSQGKSDEQYF.

The CDR3 sequence is CASSQEVTYNSPLHF. The CDR3 DNA sequence: TGTGCCAGCAGCCAAGAGGTCACTTATAATTCACCCCTCCACTTT. This sequence joins TRBV3-1 (or the pseudogene TRBV3-2) and TRBJ1-6; no reliable D call. CDR1 and CDR2 from the germline V gene are LGHDT and YNNKEL (reference sequence). This CDR3 spans 15 amino acids. The V end lost 0 bases, the J end lost 4 bases, and 7 bases lay between the germline ends.

V and J are TRBV19 and TRBJ1-1; D might be TRBD1 (5 bases). The CDR3 extends over 12 amino acids. Germline V gene lookup returns CDR1 LNHDA and CDR2 SQIVND (reference sequence). The V and J ends lost 7 bases and 3 bases respectively, with 9 bases between them. The CDR3 sequence: CASTEGYTEAFF. CDR3 DNA: TGTGCCAGTACTGAGGGGTACACTGAAGCTTTCTTT.

This clone was counted once. The genes are TRBV11-2 and TRBJ2-3; 9 nucleotides agree with TRBD2. With 2 bases clipped from V and 4 bases from J, the junction kept 7 bases outside the gene matches. Germline assignment: CDR1 SGHAT and CDR2 FQNNGV. This CDR3 has 16 residues. The CDR3 bases are TGTGCCAGCAGCTTACTTAGCGGGAGTGGGCCAGATACGCAGTATTTT. Amino acid sequence: CASSLLSGSGPDTQYF.

V usage is TRBV30 and J usage is TRBJ2-7, with 13 bases that match TRBD2. The CDR3 contains 13 residues. Germline CDR1 and CDR2: GTSNPN and SVGIG (reference sequence). The junction had 3 bases not matched to a gene; V was cut back by 3 bases and J by 7 bases. The CDR3 here is CAWRGLAGVEQYF. The CDR3 nucleotides are TGTGCCTGGAGAGGACTAGCGGGAGTTGAGCAGTACTTC. The complete variable domain, with remaining parts taken from reference TRBV30 and TRBJ2-7, reads SQTIHQWPATLVQPVGSPLSLECTVEGTSNPNLYWYRQAAGRGLQLLFYSVGIGQISSEVPQNLSASRPQDRQFILSSKKLLLSDSGFYLCAWRGLAGVEQYFGPGTRLTVT.

As to this clone: Within the sample, other DNA sequences also encode this same CDR3. The J gene is TRBJ1-5, the V gene TRBV6-5; D unclear. This CDR3 contains 13 residues. Germline CDR1 and CDR2: MNHEY and SVGAGI. Trimming stripped 2 bases from V and 2 bases from J, with 4 bases between. The chain's CDR3 is CASSYNGNQPQHF. CDR3 nucleotide sequence: TGTGCCAGCAGTTACAACGGCAATCAGCCCCAGCATTTT.

V gene TRBV7-9 combines with J gene TRBJ1-4; possible D gene TRBD1, 5 bases. Trimming shortened V by 4 bases and J by 0 bases, and 9 bases separated the two germline ends. This CDR3 contains 15 residues. Germline CDR1 and CDR2: SEHNR and FQNEAQ (reference sequence). The CDR3 nucleotides read TGTGCCAGCAGCTCCTGGGGGACAACTAATGAAAAACTGTTTTTT. This encodes CASSSWGTTNEKLFF. Full variable domain (outside the CDR3, taken from reference TRBV7-9 and TRBJ1-4): DTGVSQNPRHKITKRGQNVTFRCDPISEHNRLYWYRQTLGQGPEFLTYFQNEAQLEKSRLLSDRFSAERPKGSFSTLEIQRTEQGDSAMYLCASSSWGTTNEKLFFGSGTQLSVL.

This chain uses TRBV7-2 with TRBJ1-6; the D gene is possibly TRBD1 (6 bases). Germline-derived CDR1 and CDR2 are SGHTA and FQGNSA. The CDR3 has 15 residues. Trimming stripped 5 bases from V and 5 bases from J, with 13 bases between. As DNA, the CDR3 is TGTGCCAGCAGCCCCCGGACAGTGCATAATTCACCCCTCCACTTT. Its translation: CASSPRTVHNSPLHF.

The J gene is TRBJ1-6, the V gene TRBV2, with D tentatively TRBD1 (5 bases). Looked up from germline, CDR1 is SNHLY and CDR2 is FYNNEI. This CDR3 is 13 amino acids long. V was clipped by 4 bases and J by 7 bases, with 8 bases between them. The CDR3 sequence: CASSVRDNSPLHF. DNA of the CDR3: TGTGCCAGCAGTGTCAGGGACAATTCACCCCTCCACTTT.

The rearrangement joins TRBV19 to TRBJ1-1; D is ambiguous. The V end lost 2 bases, the J end lost 0 bases, and 22 bases lay between the germline ends. Germline lookup yields CDR1 LNHDA and CDR2 SQIVND (reference sequence). This CDR3 has 19 amino acids. CDR3 DNA sequence: TGTGCCAGTAGTATATCCCTTCCAGTTCAGGAAATTTTGAACACTGAAGCTTTCTTT. It translates to CASSISLPVQEILNTEAFF. Using reference TRBV19 and TRBJ1-1 for the parts outside the CDR3, the full variable domain is DGGITQSPKYLFRKEGQNVTLSCEQNLNHDAMYWYRQDPGQGLRLIYYSQIVNDFQKGDIAEGYSVSREKKESFPLTVTSAQKNPTAFYLCASSISLPVQEILNTEAFFGQGTRLTVV.

This rearrangement joins TRBV5-4 to TRBJ1-2, with 7 nucleotides matching TRBD1. Trimming cost V 4 bases and J 8 bases; bases outside gene matches: 8. The CDR3 has 13 amino acids. Germline V gene sequence: CDR1 SGHNT, CDR2 YYREEE (reference sequence). In nucleotides, the CDR3 is TGTGCCAGCAGCCTACAGGGGAGGGGAGGCTACACCTTC. Its translation: CASSLQGRGGYTF.

The chain uses TRBV7-9 and TRBJ2-1; possibly TRBD2 for D (6 bases). The CDR3 totals 12 residues. Per the germline V gene, CDR1 is SEHNR and CDR2 is FQNEAQ (reference sequence). V was trimmed by 4 bases and J by 7 bases, leaving 8 bases between them. The CDR3 DNA reads as TGTGCCAGCAGCTCCCGGGGGAATGAGCAGTTCTTC. Translation: CASSSRGNEQFF.

The J gene is TRBJ2-7, the V gene TRBV5-1, with D uncertain. Trimming took 4 bases from V and 2 from J, leaving 25 bases between them. Germline CDR1 SGHRS, CDR2 YFSETQ. The CDR3 has 18 residues. The CDR3 loop reads CASSTPTFDPLTTYEQYF. CDR3 DNA: TGCGCCAGCAGCACTCCTACATTCGACCCACTAACGACCTACGAGCAGTACTTC. Full variable domain (rest looked up from reference TRBV5-1 and TRBJ2-7): KAGVTQTPRYLIKTRGQQVTLSCSPISGHRSVSWYQQTPGQGLQFLFEYFSETQRNKGNFPGRFSGRQFSNSRSEMNVSTLELGDSALYLCASSTPTFDPLTTYEQYFGPGTRLTVT.

The chain joins TRBV4-1 to TRBJ2-1; D unresolved. Germline CDR1 reads MGHRA; CDR2 reads YSYEKL. V lost 0 bases and J 4 bases, leaving 16 bases between the germline ends. CDR3 length equals 17 residues. The CDR3 DNA is TGCGCCAGCAGCCAAGAACGTGGGCATGGAAGATACAATGAGCAGTTCTTC. Protein sequence: CASSQERGHGRYNEQFF.

This chain joins TRBV5-1 and TRBJ2-3, with 11 bases aligning to TRBD1. Germline CDR1 reads SGHRS; CDR2 reads YFSETQ. This CDR3 is built from 18 residues. J gave up 3 bases and V 3 bases, and 12 bases lay outside the gene matches. The CDR3 nucleotides read TGCGCCAGCAGCTCCGGGACAGGGGGTTCTTATACGACAGATACGCAGTATTTT. Protein product: CASSSGTGGSYTTDTQYF.

This chain connects TRBV5-1 to TRBJ1-2; possible D gene TRBD1, 5 bases. The CDR3 length is 13 residues. The germline V and J ends were trimmed by 0 bases and 9 bases, with 12 bases remaining between them. Germline-derived CDR1 and CDR2 are SGHRS and YFSETQ. CDR3 sequence reads: CASSLGGDSRYTF. CDR3 coding DNA: TGCGCCAGCAGCTTGGGGGGGGACTCCCGCTACACCTTC.

This chain connects TRBV20-1 to TRBJ1-2, with D uncertain. CDR3 size: 11 residues. Germline lookup yields CDR1 DFQATT and CDR2 SNEGSKA (reference sequence). V lost 7 bases and J lost 3, with 9 bases in between. The CDR3 DNA sequence: TGCAGTGGATCAGGTGACTATGGCTACACCTTC. As protein: CSGSGDYGYTF.

The chain uses TRBV12-3 or TRBV12-4 and TRBJ2-7, with TRBD1 as a possible D gene (6 bases). The CDR3 length is 12 residues. V lost 3 bases, J lost 6 bases, and 9 bases lay in between. The DNA for the CDR3 is TGTGCCAGCAGTTTTACAGGGTTCGAGCAGTACTTC. Translation: CASSFTGFEQYF.

The chain is built from TRBV9 and TRBJ2-2; no clear D. CDR1 SGDLS and CDR2 YYNGEE come from the germline V gene. The CDR3 loop spans 12 amino acids. V lost 2 bases to trimming and J lost 4 bases, with 3 bases between them. The CDR3 here is CASSVSTGELFF. The CDR3 DNA follows: TGTGCCAGCAGCGTGAGCACCGGGGAGCTGTTTTTT.